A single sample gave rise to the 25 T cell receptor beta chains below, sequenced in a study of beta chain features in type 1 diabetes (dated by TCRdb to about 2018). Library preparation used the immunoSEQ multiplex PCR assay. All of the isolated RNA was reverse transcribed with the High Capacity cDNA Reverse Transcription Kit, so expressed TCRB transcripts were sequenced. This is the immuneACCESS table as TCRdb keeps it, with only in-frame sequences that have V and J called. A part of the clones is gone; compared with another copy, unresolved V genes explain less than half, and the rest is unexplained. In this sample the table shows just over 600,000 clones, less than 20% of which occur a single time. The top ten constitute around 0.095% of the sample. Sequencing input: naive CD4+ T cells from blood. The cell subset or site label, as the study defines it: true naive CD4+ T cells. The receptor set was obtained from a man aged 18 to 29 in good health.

The CDR3 region is CASSIERGAAKNIQYF. The CDR3 DNA reads TGTGCCAGTAGTATAGAACGGGGGGCCGCCAAAAACATTCAGTACTTC. The chain combines TRBV19 with TRBJ2-4; perhaps TRBD2 as D (7 bases). Trimming removed 0 bases from V and 1 base from J, with 10 bases in between. The CDR3 has 16 residues. Germline-derived CDR1 and CDR2 are LNHDA and SQIVND (reference sequence).

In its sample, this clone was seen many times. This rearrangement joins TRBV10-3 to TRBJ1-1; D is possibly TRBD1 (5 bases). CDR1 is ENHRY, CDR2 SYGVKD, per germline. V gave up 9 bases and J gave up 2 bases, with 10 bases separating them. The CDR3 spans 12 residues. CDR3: CAIRTSNTEAFF. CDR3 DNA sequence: TGTGCCATACGGACATCTAACACTGAAGCTTTCTTT.

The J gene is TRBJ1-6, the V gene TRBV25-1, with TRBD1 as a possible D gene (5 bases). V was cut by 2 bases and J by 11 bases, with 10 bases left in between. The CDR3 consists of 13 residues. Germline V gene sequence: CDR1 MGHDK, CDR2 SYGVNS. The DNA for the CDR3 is TGTGCCAGCAGTGAAGCCGGGACGGCACCCCTCCACTTT. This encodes CASSEAGTAPLHF.

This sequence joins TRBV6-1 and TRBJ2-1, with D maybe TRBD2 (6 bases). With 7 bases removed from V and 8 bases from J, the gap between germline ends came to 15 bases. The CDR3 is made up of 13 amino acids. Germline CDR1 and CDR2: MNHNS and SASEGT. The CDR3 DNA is TGTGCCAGCACCCTGGGACTTTCCTATGAGCAGTTCTTC. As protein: CASTLGLSYEQFF.

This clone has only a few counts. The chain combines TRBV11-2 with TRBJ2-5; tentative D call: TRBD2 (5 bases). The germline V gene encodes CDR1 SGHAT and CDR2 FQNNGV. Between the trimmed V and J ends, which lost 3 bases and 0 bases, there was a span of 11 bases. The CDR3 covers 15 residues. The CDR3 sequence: CASSLGRGYQETQYF. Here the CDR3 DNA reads TGTGCCAGCAGCTTGGGCCGGGGATACCAAGAGACCCAGTACTTC.

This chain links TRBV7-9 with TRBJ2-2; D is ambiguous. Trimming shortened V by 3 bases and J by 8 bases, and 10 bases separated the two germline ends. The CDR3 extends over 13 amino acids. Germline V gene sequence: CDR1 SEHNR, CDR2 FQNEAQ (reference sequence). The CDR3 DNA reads TGTGCCAGCAGCTTGGCAGATCGTGGGGAGCTGTTTTTT. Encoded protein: CASSLADRGELFF.

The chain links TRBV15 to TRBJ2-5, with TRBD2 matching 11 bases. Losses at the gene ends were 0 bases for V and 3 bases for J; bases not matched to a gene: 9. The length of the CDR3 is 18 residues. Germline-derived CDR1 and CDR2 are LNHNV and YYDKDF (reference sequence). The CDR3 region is CATSRDWPTSGEEETQYF. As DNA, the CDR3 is TGTGCCACCAGCAGAGATTGGCCGACTAGCGGGGAGGAAGAGACCCAGTACTTC.

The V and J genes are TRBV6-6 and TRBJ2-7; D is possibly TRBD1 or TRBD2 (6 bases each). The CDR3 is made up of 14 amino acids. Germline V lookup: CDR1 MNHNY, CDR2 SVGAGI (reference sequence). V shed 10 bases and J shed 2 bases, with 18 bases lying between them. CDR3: CATQGGLTPYEQYF. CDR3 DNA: TGTGCCACCCAAGGGGGACTGACTCCCTACGAGCAGTACTTC.

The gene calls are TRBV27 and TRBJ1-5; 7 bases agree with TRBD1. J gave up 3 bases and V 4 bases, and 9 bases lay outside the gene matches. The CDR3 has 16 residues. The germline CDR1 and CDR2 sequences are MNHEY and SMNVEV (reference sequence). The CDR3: CASSSNSQGNNQPQHF. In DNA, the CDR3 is TGTGCCAGCAGTTCGAATTCACAGGGGAACAATCAGCCCCAGCATTTT.

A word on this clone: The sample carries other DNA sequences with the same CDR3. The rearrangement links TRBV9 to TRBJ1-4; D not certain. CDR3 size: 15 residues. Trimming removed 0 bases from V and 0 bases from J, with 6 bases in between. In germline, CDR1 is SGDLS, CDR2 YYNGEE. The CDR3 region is CASSVAGTTNEKLFF. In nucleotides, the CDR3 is TGTGCCAGCAGCGTAGCTGGGACAACTAATGAAAAACTGTTTTTT.

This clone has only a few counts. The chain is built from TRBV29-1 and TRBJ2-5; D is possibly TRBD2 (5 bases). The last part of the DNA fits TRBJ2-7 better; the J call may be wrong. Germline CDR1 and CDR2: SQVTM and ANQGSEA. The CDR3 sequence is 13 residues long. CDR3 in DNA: TGCAGCGGAGGGTCCGGGCCCGGTACCGAGCAGTACTTC. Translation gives CSGGSGPGTEQYF.

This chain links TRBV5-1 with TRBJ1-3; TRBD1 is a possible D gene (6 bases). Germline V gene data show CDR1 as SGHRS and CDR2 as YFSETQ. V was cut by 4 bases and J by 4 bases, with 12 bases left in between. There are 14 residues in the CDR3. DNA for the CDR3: TGCGCCAGCAGCGCCGGACAGACCGGAAACACCATATATTTT. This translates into CASSAGQTGNTIYF.

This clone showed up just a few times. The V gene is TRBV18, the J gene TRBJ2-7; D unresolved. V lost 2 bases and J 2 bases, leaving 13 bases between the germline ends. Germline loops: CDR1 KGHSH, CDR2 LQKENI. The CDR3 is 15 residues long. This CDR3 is CASSPSSGFTYEQYF. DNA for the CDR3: TGTGCCAGCTCACCATCGTCAGGTTTTACCTACGAGCAGTACTTC.

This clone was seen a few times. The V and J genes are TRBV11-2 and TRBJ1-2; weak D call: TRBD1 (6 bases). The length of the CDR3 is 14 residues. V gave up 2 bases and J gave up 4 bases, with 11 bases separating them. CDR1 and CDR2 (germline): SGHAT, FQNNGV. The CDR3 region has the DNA TGTGCCAGCAGCTTAACCGGACAGCCCTATGGCTACACCTTC. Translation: CASSLTGQPYGYTF.

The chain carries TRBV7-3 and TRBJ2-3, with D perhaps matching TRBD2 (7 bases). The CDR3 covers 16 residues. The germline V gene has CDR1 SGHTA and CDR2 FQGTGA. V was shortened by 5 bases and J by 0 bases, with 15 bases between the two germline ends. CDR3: CASSPRAGASTDTQYF. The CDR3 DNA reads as TGTGCCAGCAGCCCCCGGGCGGGGGCTAGCACAGATACGCAGTATTTT.

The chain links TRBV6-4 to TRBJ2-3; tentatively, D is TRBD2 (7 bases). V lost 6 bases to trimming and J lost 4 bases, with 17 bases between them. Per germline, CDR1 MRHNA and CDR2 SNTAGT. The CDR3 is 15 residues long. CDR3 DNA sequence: TGTGCCAGCAGCCCATCCGGGGGGCTGTCAGATACGCAGTATTTT. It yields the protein CASSPSGGLSDTQYF.

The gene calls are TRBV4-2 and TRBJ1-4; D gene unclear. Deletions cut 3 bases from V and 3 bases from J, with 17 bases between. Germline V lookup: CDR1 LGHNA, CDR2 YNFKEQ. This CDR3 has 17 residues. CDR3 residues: CASSQTRDRNSNEKLFF. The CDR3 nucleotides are TGTGCCAGCAGCCAGACGAGAGACCGCAACTCTAATGAAAAACTGTTTTTT.

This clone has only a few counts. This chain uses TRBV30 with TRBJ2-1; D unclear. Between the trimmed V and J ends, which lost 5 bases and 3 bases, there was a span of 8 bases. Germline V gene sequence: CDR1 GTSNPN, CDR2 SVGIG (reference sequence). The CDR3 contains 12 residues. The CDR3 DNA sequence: TGTGCCTGGGGCAGTTTCTACAATGAGCAGTTCTTC. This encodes CAWGSFYNEQFF.

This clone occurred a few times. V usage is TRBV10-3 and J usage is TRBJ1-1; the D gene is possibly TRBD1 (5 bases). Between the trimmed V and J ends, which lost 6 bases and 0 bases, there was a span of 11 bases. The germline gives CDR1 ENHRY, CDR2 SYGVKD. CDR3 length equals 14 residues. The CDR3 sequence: CAIRGRVLNTEAFF. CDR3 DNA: TGTGCCATCAGAGGCAGGGTCTTGAACACTGAAGCTTTCTTT.

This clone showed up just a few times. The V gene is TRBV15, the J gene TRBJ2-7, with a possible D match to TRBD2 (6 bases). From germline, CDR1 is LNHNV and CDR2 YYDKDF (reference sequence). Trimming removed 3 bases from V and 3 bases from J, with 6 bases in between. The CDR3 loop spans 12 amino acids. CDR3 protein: CATSREGYEQYF. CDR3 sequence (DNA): TGTGCCACCAGCAGGGAGGGCTACGAGCAGTACTTC.

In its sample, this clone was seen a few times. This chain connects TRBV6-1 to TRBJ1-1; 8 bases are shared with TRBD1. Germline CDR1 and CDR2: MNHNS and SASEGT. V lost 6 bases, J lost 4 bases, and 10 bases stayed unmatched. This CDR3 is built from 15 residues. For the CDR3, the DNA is TGTGCCAGCAGGGGCAGAAAGGACAGGGTCACTGAAGCTTTCTTT. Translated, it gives CASRGRKDRVTEAFF.

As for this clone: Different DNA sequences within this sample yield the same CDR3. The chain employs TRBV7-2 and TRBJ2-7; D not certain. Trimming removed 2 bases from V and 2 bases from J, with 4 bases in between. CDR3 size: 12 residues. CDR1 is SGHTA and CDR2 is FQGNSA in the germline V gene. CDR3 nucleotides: TGTGCCAGCAGCTTATATCCCTACGAGCAGTACTTC. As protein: CASSLYPYEQYF. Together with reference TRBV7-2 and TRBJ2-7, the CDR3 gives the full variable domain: GAGVSQSPSNKVTEKGKDVELRCDPISGHTALYWYRQSLGQGLEFLIYFQGNSAPDKSGLPSDRFSAERTGGSVSTLTIQRTQQEDSAVYLCASSLYPYEQYFGPGTRLTVT.

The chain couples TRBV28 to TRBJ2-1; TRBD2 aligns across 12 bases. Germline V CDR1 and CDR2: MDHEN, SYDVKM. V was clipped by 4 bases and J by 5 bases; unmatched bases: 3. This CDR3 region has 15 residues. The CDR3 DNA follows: TGTGCCAGCAGTTCTAGCGGGAGGGCGCACAATGAGCAGTTCTTC. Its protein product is CASSSSGRAHNEQFF.

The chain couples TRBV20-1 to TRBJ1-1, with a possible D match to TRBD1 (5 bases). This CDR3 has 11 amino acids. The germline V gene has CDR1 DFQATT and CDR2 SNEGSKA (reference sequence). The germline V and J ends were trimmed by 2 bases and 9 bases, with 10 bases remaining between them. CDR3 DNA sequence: TGCAGTGCTAGAACAGGACGACAAGCTTTCTTT. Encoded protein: CSARTGRQAFF.

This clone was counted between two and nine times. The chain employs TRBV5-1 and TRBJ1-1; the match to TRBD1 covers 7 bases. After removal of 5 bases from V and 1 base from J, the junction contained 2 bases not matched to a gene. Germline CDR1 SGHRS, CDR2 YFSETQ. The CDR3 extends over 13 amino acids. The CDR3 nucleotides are TGCGCCAGCAGAGACAGGGAGAACACTGAAGCTTTCTTT. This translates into CASRDRENTEAFF. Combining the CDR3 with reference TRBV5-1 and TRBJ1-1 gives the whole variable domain KAGVTQTPRYLIKTRGQQVTLSCSPISGHRSVSWYQQTPGQGLQFLFEYFSETQRNKGNFPGRFSGRQFSNSRSEMNVSTLELGDSALYLCASRDRENTEAFFGQGTRLTVV.